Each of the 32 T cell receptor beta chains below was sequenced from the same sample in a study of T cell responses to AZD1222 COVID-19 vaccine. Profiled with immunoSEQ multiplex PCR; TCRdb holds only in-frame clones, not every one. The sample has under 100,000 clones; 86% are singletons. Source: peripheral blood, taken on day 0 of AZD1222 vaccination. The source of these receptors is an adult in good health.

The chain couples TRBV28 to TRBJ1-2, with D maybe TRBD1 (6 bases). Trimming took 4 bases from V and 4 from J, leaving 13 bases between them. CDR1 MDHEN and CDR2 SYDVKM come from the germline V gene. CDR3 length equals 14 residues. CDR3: CASSSAGALYGYTF. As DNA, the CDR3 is TGTGCCAGCAGTTCCGCAGGGGCCCTCTATGGCTACACCTTC.

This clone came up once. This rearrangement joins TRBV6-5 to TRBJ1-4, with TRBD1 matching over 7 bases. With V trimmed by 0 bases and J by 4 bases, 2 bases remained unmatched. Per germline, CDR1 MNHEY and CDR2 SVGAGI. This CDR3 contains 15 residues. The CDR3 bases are TGTGCCAGCAGTTACTCGGGGACAGTTAATGAAAAACTGTTTTTT. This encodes CASSYSGTVNEKLFF.

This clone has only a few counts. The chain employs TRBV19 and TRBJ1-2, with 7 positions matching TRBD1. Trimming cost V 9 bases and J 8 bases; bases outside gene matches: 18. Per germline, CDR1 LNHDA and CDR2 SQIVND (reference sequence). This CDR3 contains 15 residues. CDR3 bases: TGTGCCAGCCGATCACCGGGACAGAGGCCGGAGGGCTACACCTTC. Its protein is CASRSPGQRPEGYTF.

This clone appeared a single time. As DNA, the CDR3 is TGTGCCTGGAGCGTGTTCGGAGGGGGCTATGGCTACACCTTC. It codes for CAWSVFGGGYGYTF. This rearrangement joins TRBV30 to TRBJ1-2; tentatively, D is TRBD1 (6 bases). The CDR3 runs 14 residues. V lost 3 bases and J lost 4, with 15 bases in between. The V gene's germline CDR1 is GTSNPN and CDR2 SVGIG (reference sequence).

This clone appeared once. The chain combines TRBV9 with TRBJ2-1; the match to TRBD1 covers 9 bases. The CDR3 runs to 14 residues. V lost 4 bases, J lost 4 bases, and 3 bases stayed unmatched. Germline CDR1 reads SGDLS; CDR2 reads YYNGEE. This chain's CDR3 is CASSPGTGYNEQFF. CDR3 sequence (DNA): TGTGCCAGCAGCCCCGGGACAGGGTACAATGAGCAGTTCTTC.

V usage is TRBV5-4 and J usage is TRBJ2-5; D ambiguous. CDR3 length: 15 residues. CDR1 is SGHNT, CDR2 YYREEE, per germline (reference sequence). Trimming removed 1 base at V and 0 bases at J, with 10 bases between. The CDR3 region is CASSLLPPHQETQYF. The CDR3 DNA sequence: TGTGCCAGCAGCTTGCTCCCCCCCCACCAAGAGACCCAGTACTTC.

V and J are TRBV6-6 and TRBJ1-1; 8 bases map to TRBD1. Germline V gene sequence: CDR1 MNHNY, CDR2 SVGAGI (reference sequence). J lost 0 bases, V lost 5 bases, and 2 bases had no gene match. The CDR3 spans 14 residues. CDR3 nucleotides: TGTGCCAGCAGTCCGACAGGGGTGAACACTGAAGCTTTCTTT. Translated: CASSPTGVNTEAFF.

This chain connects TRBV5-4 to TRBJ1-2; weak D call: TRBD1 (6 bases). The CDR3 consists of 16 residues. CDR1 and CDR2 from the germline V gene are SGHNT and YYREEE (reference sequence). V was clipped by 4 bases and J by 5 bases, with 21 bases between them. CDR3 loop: CASSGTRDNPFYGYTF. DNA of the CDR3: TGTGCCAGCAGCGGCACCCGGGACAACCCCTTTTATGGCTACACCTTC.

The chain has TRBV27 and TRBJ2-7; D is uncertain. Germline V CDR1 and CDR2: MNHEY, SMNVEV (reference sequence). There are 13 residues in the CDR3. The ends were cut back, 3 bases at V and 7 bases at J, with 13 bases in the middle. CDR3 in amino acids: CASSLTRKWEQYF. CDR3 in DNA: TGTGCCAGCAGTTTGACTCGGAAGTGGGAGCAGTACTTC.

The CDR3 sequence is CASSPSVGSMNTEAFF. The CDR3 DNA is TGTGCCAGCTCACCTTCCGTGGGTAGCATGAACACTGAAGCTTTCTTT. This chain links TRBV18 with TRBJ1-1; D not resolved. V gave up 3 bases and J gave up 0 bases, with 14 bases separating them. The CDR3 runs 16 residues. Germline V CDR1 and CDR2: KGHSH, LQKENI.

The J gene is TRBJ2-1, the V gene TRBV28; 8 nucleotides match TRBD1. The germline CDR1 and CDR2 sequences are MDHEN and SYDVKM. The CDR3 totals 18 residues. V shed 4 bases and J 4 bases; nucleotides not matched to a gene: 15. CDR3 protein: CASSSGTGRGPGYNEQFF. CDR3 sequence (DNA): TGTGCCAGCAGTTCCGGGACAGGAAGGGGCCCCGGTTACAATGAGCAGTTCTTC.

CDR3 sequence: CASSQVGGASYNEQFF. The CDR3 DNA is TGTGCCAGCAGCCAAGTGGGCGGGGCCTCCTACAATGAGCAGTTCTTC. The chain carries TRBV3-1 (or the pseudogene TRBV3-2) and TRBJ2-1; tentatively, D is TRBD2 (6 bases). V lost 1 base and J 0 bases, leaving 10 bases between the germline ends. CDR1 and CDR2 from the germline V gene are LGHDT and YNNKEL (reference sequence). This CDR3 comprises 16 residues.

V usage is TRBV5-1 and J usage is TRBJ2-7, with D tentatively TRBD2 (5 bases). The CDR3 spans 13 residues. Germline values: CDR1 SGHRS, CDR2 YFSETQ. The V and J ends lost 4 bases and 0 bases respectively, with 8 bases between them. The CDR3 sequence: CASSPDYSYEQYF. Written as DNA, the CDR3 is TGCGCCAGCAGCCCCGACTACTCCTACGAGCAGTACTTC.

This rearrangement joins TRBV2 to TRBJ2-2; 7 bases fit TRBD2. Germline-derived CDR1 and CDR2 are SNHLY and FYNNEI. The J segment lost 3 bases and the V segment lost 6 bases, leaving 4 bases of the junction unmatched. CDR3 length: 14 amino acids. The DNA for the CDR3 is TGTGCCAGCAGGGGACTAACACACACCGGGGAGCTGTTTTTT. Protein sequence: CASRGLTHTGELFF.

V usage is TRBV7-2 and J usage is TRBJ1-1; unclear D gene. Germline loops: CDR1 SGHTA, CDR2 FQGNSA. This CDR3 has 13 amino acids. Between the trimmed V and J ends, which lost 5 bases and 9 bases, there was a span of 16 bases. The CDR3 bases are TGTGCCAGCAGCCCGCAGATGTCCTTGAAAGCTTTCTTT. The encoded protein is CASSPQMSLKAFF.

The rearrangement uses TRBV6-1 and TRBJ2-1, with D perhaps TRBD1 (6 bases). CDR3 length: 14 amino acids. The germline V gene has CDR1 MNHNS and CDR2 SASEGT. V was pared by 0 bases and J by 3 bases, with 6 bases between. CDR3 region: CASSEAGGYNEQFF. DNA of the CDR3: TGTGCCAGCAGTGAAGCAGGGGGCTACAATGAGCAGTTCTTC.

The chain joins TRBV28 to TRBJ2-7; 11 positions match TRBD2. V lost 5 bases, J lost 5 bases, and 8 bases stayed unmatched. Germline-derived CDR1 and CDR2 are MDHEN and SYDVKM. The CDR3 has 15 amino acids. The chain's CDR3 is CASSPNLAGGDEQYF. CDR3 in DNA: TGTGCCAGCAGTCCCAACCTAGCGGGGGGCGACGAGCAGTACTTC.

The CDR3 is CATSDIGAGGPSNYNEQFF. CDR3 sequence (DNA): TGTGCCACCAGTGATATTGGAGCGGGAGGGCCCTCGAACTACAATGAGCAGTTCTTC. This chain connects TRBV24-1 to TRBJ2-1, with TRBD2 matching 10 bases. Germline assignment: CDR1 KGHDR and CDR2 SFDVKD. This CDR3 has 19 amino acids. Trimming at V came to 3 bases and at J to 3 bases, leaving 13 bases not matched to a gene.

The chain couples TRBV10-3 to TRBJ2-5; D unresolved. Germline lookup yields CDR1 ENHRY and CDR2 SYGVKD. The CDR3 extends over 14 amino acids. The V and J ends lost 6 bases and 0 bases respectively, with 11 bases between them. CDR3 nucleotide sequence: TGTGCCATCAGCTTGACACAGTACCAAGAGACCCAGTACTTC. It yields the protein CAISLTQYQETQYF.

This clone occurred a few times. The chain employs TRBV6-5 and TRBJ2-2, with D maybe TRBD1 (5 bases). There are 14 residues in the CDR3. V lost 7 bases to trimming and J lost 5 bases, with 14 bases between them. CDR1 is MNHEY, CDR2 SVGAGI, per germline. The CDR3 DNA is TGTGCCAGCAACCCAGACAGACGAACCGGGGAGCTGTTTTTT. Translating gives CASNPDRRTGELFF.

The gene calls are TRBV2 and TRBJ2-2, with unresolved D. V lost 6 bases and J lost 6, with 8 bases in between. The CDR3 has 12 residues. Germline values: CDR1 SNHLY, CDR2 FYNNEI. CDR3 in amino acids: CASRVEPGELFF. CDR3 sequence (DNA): TGTGCCAGCAGGGTAGAACCCGGGGAGCTGTTTTTT. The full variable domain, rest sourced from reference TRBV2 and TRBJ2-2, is EPEVTQTPSHQVTQMGQEVILRCVPISNHLYFYWYRQILGQKVEFLVSFYNNEISEKSEIFDDQFSVERPDGSNFTLKIRSTKLEDSAMYFCASRVEPGELFFGEGSRLTVL.

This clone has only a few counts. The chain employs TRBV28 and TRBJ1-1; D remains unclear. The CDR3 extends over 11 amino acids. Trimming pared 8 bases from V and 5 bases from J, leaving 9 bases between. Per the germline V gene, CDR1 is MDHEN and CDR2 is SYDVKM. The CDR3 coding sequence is TGTGCCAGCCTCACGGGTACTGAAGCTTTCTTT. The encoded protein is CASLTGTEAFF.

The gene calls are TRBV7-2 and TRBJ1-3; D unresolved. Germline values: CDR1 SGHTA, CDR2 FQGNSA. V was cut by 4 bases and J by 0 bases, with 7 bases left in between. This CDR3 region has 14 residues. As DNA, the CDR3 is TGTGCCAGCAGCTCGTATGGCTCTGGAAACACCATATATTTT. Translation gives CASSSYGSGNTIYF.

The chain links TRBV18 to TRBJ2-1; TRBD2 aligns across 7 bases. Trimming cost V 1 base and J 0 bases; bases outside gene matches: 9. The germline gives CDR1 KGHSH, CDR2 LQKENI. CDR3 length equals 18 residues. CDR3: CASSPRASGLSSYNEQFF. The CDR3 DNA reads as TGTGCCAGCTCACCACGAGCTAGCGGTTTGAGCTCCTACAATGAGCAGTTCTTC.

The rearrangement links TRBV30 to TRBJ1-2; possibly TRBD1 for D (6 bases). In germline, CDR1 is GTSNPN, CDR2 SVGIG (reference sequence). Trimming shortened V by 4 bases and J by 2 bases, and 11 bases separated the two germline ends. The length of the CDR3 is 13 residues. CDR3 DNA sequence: TGTGCCTGGACCCTAGGGGGGAACTATGGCTACACCTTC. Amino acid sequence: CAWTLGGNYGYTF.

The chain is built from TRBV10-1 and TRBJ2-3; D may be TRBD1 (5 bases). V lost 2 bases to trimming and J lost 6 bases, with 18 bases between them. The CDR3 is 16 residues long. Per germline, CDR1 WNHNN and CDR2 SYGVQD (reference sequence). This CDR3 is CASSEAQGLKGDTQYF. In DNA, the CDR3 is TGCGCCAGCAGTGAGGCCCAGGGCCTAAAGGGGGATACGCAGTATTTT.

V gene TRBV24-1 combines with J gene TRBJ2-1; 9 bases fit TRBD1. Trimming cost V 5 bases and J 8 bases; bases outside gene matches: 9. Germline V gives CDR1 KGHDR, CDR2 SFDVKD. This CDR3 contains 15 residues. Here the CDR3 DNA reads TGTGCCACCAGTGGCCCCGGGACAGGGCCCCATGAGCAGTTCTTC. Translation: CATSGPGTGPHEQFF.

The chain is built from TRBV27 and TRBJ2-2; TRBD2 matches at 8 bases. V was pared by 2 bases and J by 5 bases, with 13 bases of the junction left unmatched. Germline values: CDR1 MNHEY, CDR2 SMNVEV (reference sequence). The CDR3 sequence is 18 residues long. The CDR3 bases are TGTGCCAGCAGTTTAGATCTGGGACTAGTCCTCGGGACCGGGGAGCTGTTTTTT. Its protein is CASSLDLGLVLGTGELFF.

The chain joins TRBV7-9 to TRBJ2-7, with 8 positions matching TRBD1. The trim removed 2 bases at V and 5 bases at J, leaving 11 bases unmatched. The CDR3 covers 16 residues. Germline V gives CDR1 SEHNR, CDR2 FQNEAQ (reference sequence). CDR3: CASSLPQTGVSNEQYF. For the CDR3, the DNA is TGTGCCAGCAGCTTACCCCAGACAGGGGTGAGCAACGAGCAGTACTTC.

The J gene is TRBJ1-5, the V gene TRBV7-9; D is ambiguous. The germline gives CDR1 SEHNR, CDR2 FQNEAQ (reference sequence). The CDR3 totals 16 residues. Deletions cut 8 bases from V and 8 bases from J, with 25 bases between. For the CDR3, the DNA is TGTGCCAGCGCTCTAGGACCGGGAAATATCCAGGAGCCCCAGCATTTT. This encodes CASALGPGNIQEPQHF. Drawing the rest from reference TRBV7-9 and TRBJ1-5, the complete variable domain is DTGVSQNPRHKITKRGQNVTFRCDPISEHNRLYWYRQTLGQGPEFLTYFQNEAQLEKSRLLSDRFSAERPKGSFSTLEIQRTEQGDSAMYLCASALGPGNIQEPQHFGDGTRLSIL.

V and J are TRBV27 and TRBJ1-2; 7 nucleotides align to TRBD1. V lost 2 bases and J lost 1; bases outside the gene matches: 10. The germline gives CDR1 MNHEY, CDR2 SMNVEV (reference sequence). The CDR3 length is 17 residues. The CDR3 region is CASSLVPPGQINYGYTF. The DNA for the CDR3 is TGTGCCAGCAGTTTAGTCCCACCGGGACAGATTAACTATGGCTACACCTTC.

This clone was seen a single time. As DNA, the CDR3 is TGTGCCAGCAGTTACGACCCCTACAATGAGCAGTTCTTC. Translation gives CASSYDPYNEQFF. This chain uses TRBV6-2 or TRBV6-3 with TRBJ2-1; D call uncertain. From germline, CDR1 is MNHEY and CDR2 SVGEGT. The ends were cut back, 2 bases at V and 2 bases at J, with 4 bases in the middle. This CDR3 has 13 amino acids.